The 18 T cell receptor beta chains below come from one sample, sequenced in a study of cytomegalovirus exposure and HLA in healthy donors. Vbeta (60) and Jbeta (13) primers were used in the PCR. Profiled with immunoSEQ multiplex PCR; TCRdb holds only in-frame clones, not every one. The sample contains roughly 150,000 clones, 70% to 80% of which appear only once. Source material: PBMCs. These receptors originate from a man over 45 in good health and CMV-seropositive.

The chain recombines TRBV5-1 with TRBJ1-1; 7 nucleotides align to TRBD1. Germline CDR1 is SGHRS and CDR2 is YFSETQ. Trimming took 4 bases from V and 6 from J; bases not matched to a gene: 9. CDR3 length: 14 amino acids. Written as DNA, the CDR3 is TGCGCCAGCAGCCACGGGACAGAGACATCTGAAGCTTTCTTT. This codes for CASSHGTETSEAFF.

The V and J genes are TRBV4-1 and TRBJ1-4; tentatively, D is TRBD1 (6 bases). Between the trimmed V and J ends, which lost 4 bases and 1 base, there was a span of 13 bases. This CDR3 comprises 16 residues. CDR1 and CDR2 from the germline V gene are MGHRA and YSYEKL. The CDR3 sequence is CASSRQDSETNEKLFF. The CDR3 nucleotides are TGCGCCAGCAGCCGCCAGGACAGCGAAACTAATGAAAAACTGTTTTTT.

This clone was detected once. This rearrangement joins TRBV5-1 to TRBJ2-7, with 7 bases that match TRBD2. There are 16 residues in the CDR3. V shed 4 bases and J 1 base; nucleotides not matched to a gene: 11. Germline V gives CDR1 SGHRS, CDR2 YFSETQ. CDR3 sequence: CASSPRGGTASYEQYF. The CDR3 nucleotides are TGCGCCAGCAGCCCGAGGGGAGGGACCGCATCCTACGAGCAGTACTTC.

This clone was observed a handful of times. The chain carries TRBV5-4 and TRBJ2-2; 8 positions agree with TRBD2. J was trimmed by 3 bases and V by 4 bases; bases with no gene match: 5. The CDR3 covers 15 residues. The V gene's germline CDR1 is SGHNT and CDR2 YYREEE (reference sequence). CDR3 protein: CASSAGGADTGELFF. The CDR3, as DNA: TGTGCCAGCAGCGCCGGGGGGGCGGACACCGGGGAGCTGTTTTTT.

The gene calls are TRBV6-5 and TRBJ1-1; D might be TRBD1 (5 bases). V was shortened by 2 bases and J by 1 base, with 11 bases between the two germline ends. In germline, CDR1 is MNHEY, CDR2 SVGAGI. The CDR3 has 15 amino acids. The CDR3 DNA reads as TGTGCCAGCAGTTACGGGCCAGGGCCGAACACTGAAGCTTTCTTT. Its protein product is CASSYGPGPNTEAFF.

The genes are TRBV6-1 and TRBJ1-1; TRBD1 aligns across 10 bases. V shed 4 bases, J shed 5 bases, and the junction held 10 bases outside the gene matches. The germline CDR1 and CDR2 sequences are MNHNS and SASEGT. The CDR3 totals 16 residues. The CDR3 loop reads CASSVPRDRGGTEAFF. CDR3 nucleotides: TGTGCCAGCAGTGTACCCCGGGACAGGGGTGGAACTGAAGCTTTCTTT.

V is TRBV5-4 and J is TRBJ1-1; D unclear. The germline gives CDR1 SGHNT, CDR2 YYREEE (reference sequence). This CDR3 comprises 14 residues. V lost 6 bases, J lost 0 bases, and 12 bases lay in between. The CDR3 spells CASTLDIMNTEAFF. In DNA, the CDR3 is TGTGCCAGCACCCTCGACATTATGAACACTGAAGCTTTCTTT.

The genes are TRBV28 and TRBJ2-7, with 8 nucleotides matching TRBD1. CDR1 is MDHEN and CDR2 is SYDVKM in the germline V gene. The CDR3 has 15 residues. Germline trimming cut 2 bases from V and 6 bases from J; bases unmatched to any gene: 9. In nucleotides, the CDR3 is TGTGCCAGCAGTTTAAACTCCGGGACAGGTCGCGAGCAGTACTTC. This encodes CASSLNSGTGREQYF.

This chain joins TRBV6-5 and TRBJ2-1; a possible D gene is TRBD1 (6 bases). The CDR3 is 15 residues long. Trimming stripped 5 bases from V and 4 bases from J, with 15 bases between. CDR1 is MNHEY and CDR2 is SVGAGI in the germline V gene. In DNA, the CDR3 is TGTGCCAGCAGTCCCGCTGGGGGCTCATACAATGAGCAGTTCTTC. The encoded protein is CASSPAGGSYNEQFF.

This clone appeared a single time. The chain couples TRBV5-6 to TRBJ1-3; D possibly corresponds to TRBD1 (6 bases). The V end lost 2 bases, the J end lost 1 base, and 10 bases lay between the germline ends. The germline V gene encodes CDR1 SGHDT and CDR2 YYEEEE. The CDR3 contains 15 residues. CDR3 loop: CASSFRGASGNTIYF. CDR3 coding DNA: TGTGCCAGCAGCTTCAGGGGTGCATCTGGAAACACCATATATTTT.

The CDR3 is CASRNPGAGNTIYF. CDR3 DNA sequence: TGTGCCAGCAGGAACCCAGGGGCTGGAAACACCATATATTTT. This chain joins TRBV6-1 and TRBJ1-3; D is possibly TRBD1 (6 bases). CDR3 size: 14 residues. Germline CDR1 is MNHNS and CDR2 is SASEGT. Trimming left V 6 bases short and J 2 bases short, with 11 bases between.

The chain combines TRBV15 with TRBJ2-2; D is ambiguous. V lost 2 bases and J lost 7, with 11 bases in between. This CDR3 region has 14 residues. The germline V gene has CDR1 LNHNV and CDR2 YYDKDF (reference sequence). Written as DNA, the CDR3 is TGTGCCACCAGCAGACCCCTATCTCTCGGGGAGCTGTTTTTT. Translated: CATSRPLSLGELFF.

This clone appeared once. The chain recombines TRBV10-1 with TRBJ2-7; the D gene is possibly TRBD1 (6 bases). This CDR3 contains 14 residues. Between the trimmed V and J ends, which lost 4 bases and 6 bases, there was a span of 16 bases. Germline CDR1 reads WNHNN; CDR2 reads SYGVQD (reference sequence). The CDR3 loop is CASSGPPTGSEQYF. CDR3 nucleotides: TGCGCCAGCAGTGGCCCGCCAACAGGGTCCGAGCAGTACTTC.

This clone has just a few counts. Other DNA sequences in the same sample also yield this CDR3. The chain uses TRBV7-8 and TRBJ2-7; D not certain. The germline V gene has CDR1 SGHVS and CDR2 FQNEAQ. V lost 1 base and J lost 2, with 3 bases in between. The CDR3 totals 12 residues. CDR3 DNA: TGTGCCAGCAGCTTAGTAACCTACGAGCAGTACTTC. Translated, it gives CASSLVTYEQYF.

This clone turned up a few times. The CDR3 protein is CASSLRDGLEAFF. CDR3 DNA: TGTGCCAGCAGCTTGCGAGACGGACTTGAAGCTTTCTTT. The genes are TRBV7-8 and TRBJ1-1; D is uncertain. The CDR3 is made up of 13 amino acids. Germline-derived CDR1 and CDR2 are SGHVS and FQNEAQ. V lost 3 bases and J 7 bases, leaving 12 bases between the germline ends.

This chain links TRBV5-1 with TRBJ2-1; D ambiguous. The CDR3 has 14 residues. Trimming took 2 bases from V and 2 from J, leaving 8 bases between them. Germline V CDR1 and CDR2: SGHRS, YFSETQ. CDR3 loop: CASSFEPAYNEQFF. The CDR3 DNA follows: TGCGCCAGCAGCTTTGAGCCGGCCTACAATGAGCAGTTCTTC.

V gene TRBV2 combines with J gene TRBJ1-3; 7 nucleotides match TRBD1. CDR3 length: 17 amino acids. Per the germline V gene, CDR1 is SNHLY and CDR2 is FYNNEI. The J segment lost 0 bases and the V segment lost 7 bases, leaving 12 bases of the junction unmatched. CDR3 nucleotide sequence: TGTGCCAGCAAGGGGGACAGATGGCGGATCTCTGGAAACACCATATATTTT. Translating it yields CASKGDRWRISGNTIYF.

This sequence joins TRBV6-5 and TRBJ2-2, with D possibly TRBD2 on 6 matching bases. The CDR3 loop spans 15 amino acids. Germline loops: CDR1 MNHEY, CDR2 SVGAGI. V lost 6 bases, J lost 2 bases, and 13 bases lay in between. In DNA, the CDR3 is TGTGCCAGCAGACAACCCGGGGGAAACACCGGGGAGCTGTTTTTT. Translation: CASRQPGGNTGELFF.